This T cell receptor (beta chain) was captured by sequencing in a study of cytomegalovirus exposure and HLA in healthy donors. Across the whole study: A later analysis reported the 130 or so validation repertoires used the same platform as the approximately 650 first-cohort repertoires. Overall study findings and caveats: The study recorded 164 TCR beta chains that were cytomegalovirus-associated. Usually a TCR sequence was rare, but some public TCRs were found in many donors.

To note about this clone: Antigen: not known.

Assay: immunoSEQ multiplex PCR; the TCRdb copy retains only in-frame clones and omits some. The profile covers about 67,000 clones, with around 95% appearing a single time and around 0.65% taken by the ten largest. The clonotype originates from a woman under 30 in good health and CMV-seronegative. The sample was PBMCs.

CDR3 nucleotides: TGTGCCACCAGCAGGGAGACAGGGGTCTACGAGCAGTACTTC. This encodes CATSRETGVYEQYF. The chain carries TRBV15 and TRBJ2-7, with 8 bases identical to TRBD1. Germline V gene data show CDR1 as LNHNV and CDR2 as YYDKDF (reference sequence). The CDR3 has 14 residues. Trimming cost V 3 bases and J 3 bases; bases outside gene matches: 4.